This T cell receptor beta chain was captured in a study of shared clonotypes between healthy human individuals. Overall study findings and caveats: Relative to memory subsets, naive subsets generally showed larger estimated richness.

TCRdb's copy holds only in-frame clones and misses some; the assay was immunoSEQ multiplex PCR. The sample has 800,000 or so clones; roughly 96% are singletons. The CDR3 loop spans 17 amino acids. Trimming cost V 5 bases and J 2 bases; bases outside gene matches: 13. The V gene's germline CDR1 is LGHNT and CDR2 FRNRAP. CD45RO-negative cells were positively selected for CCR7, leaving out terminally differentiated effector memory CD45RA+ cells. Worth noting for this clone: The antigen is not known.

The chain carries TRBV12-5 and TRBJ2-3; TRBD1 matches at 7 bases. The clonotype comes from a young man in good health. The sequencing input was naive CD8+ T cells sorted from blood. The CDR3 DNA follows: TGTGCTAGTGGTCAGTACCCCCGGGACAGCCTCACAGATACGCAGTATTTT. It yields the protein CASGQYPRDSLTDTQYF.